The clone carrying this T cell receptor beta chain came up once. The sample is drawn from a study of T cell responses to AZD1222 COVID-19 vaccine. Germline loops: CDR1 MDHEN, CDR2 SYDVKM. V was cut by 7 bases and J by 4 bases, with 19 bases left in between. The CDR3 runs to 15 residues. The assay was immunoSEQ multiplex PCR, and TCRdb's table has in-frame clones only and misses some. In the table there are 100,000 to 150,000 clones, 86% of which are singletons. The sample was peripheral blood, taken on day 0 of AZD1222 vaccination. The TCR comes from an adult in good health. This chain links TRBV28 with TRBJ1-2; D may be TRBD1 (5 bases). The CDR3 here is CASTLGTGGVYGYTF. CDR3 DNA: TGTGCCAGCACCTTGGGGACGGGAGGCGTCTATGGCTACACCTTC.